The TCR beta chain described here comes from a study of shared clonotypes between healthy human individuals. Whole-study context: The plates for each donor numbered three CD4 naive, three CD4 memory, two CD8 naive and one CD8 memory. Overall study results and limits: Tissue TCR repertoires likely differ from these blood-only repertoires.

The germline CDR1 and CDR2 sequences are SGHNT and YYREEE (reference sequence). Losses at the gene ends were 3 bases for V and 9 bases for J; bases not matched to a gene: 4. This CDR3 has 14 amino acids. Points on this clone: The antigen remains unidentified.

Sorted-subset replicate PCRs used 150 to 250 ng of genomic DNA. This amount corresponded to approximately 30,000 T cell genomes. The assay was immunoSEQ multiplex PCR, and TCRdb's table has in-frame clones only and misses some. There are a few million clones in the sample; approximately 96% occur only once, and 0.1% to 0.15% lies in the top ten. Source material: naive CD4+ T cells sorted from blood. As for subset: CD45RA+ positively selected. This TCR was recovered from a man aged 18-30 years in good health. The chain has TRBV5-4 and TRBJ1-6; TRBD1 aligns across 9 bases. The CDR3 protein is CASSSGQGASPLHF. In DNA, the CDR3 is TGTGCCAGCAGCTCGGGACAGGGCGCTTCACCCCTCCACTTT.